These 6 T cell receptor beta chains were sequenced from one sample in a study of cytomegalovirus exposure and HLA in healthy donors. The PCR was carried out with 60 Vbeta primers and 13 Jbeta primers. The assay was immunoSEQ multiplex PCR, and TCRdb's table has in-frame clones only and misses some. The top ten hold 1% to 1.5% of the sample, which has about 150,000 clones, around 85% seen once. The specimen was PBMCs. The receptors shown here come from a man aged 50 to 60 in good health and CMV-seropositive.

The J gene is TRBJ2-7, the V gene TRBV27; D call uncertain. The CDR3 length is 14 residues. Germline lookup yields CDR1 MNHEY and CDR2 SMNVEV (reference sequence). Trimming stripped 3 bases from V and 0 bases from J, with 9 bases between. The CDR3 nucleotides read TGTGCCAGCAGTTTGAGGCCTAGCTCCTACGAGCAGTACTTC. Its protein is CASSLRPSSYEQYF.

The rearrangement joins TRBV5-1 to TRBJ1-6, with D maybe TRBD1 (6 bases). CDR3 size: 15 residues. CDR1 and CDR2 (germline): SGHRS, YFSETQ. V was pared by 0 bases and J by 7 bases, with 11 bases between. CDR3 nucleotides: TGCGCCAGCAGCTTGGAGTCAGGGGACAATTCACCCCTCCACTTT. It yields the protein CASSLESGDNSPLHF.

This chain joins TRBV6-1 and TRBJ2-1, with D possibly TRBD1 on 5 matching bases. The CDR3 runs 13 residues. Trimming took 4 bases from V and 3 from J, leaving 7 bases between them. Germline lookup yields CDR1 MNHNS and CDR2 SASEGT. CDR3 sequence (DNA): TGTGCCAGCAGTGTCCAGGGCTACAATGAGCAGTTCTTC. Translation: CASSVQGYNEQFF.

The V and J genes are TRBV18 and TRBJ1-1; the match to TRBD1 covers 9 bases. Per germline, CDR1 KGHSH and CDR2 LQKENI. This CDR3 region has 17 residues. V shed 3 bases, J shed 0 bases, and the junction held 8 bases outside the gene matches. CDR3 sequence: CASSPPRTGVMNTEAFF. The CDR3 coding sequence is TGTGCCAGCTCACCCCCCAGGACAGGGGTCATGAACACTGAAGCTTTCTTT.

V and J are TRBV10-1 and TRBJ2-1; D not certain. V lost 10 bases to trimming and J lost 0 bases, with 4 bases between them. This CDR3 has 11 amino acids. In germline, CDR1 is WNHNN, CDR2 SYGVQD (reference sequence). Here the CDR3 reads CATGSYNEQFF. CDR3 DNA: TGCGCCACCGGCTCCTACAATGAGCAGTTCTTC.

V and J are TRBV6-1 and TRBJ2-3; D is ambiguous. V lost 7 bases to trimming and J lost 1 base, with 9 bases between them. This CDR3 is built from 13 residues. Germline CDR1 is MNHNS and CDR2 is SASEGT. The CDR3 DNA reads TGTGCCAGCATTTTAACAGGCACAGATACGCAGTATTTT. The encoded protein is CASILTGTDTQYF.